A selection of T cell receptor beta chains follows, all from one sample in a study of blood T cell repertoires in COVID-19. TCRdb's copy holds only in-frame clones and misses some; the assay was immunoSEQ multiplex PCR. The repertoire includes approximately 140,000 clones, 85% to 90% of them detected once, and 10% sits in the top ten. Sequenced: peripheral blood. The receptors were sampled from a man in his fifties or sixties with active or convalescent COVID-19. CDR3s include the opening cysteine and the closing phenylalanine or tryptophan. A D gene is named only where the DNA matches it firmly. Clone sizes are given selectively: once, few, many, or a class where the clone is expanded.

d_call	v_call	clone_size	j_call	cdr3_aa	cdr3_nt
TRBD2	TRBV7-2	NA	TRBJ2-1	CASSLAASGGSSYNEQFF	TGTGCCAGCAGCTTAGCGGCTAGCGGGGGCAGCTCCTACAATGAGCAGTTCTTC
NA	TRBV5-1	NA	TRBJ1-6	CASSFDSKNSPLHF	TGCGCCAGCAGCTTCGACTCTAAGAATTCACCCCTCCACTTT
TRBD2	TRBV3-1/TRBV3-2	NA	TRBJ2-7	CASSPGTSGPLGPYEQYF	TGTGCCAGCAGCCCGGGGACTAGCGGGCCCCTTGGGCCCTACGAGCAGTACTTC
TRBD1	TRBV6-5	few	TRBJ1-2	CASTRQGSVYGYTF	TGTGCCAGCACCCGACAGGGGTCTGTCTATGGCTACACCTTC
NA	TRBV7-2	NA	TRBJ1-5	CASTPGGGFQPQHF	TGTGCCAGCACCCCGGGCGGGGGGTTTCAGCCCCAGCATTTT
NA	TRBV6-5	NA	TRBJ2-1	CASSQGGVYNEQFF	TGTGCCAGCAGTCAGGGTGGAGTCTACAATGAGCAGTTCTTC
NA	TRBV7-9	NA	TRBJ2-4	CASSAFYLGAKNIQYF	TGTGCCAGCAGCGCATTTTACCTAGGAGCCAAAAACATTCAGTACTTC
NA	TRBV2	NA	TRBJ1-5	CASKLTGFGSNQPQHF	TGTGCCAGCAAACTTACAGGGTTCGGTAGCAATCAGCCCCAGCATTTT
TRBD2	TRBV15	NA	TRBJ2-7	CATSRARGGPNEQYF	TGTGCCACCAGCAGGGCCCGGGGGGGTCCTAACGAGCAGTACTTC
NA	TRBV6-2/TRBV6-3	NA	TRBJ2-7	CASSPTNSYEQYF	TGTGCCAGCAGTCCCACAAATTCATACGAGCAGTACTTC
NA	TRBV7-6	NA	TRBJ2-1	CASSLRVSELASSYNEQFF	TGTGCCAGCAGCTTAAGGGTCTCGGAGCTAGCGAGCTCCTACAATGAGCAGTTCTTC
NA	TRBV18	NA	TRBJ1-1	CASSQRGSGEAFF	TGTGCCAGCTCCCAGAGAGGGTCCGGTGAAGCTTTCTTT
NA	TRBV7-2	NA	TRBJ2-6	CASSLQGGVRANVLTF	TGTGCCAGCAGCTTACAGGGTGGAGTTAGGGCCAACGTCCTGACTTTC
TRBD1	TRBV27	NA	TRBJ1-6	CASSLFGTGNSPLHF	TGTGCCAGCAGTTTATTCGGGACAGGAAATTCACCCCTCCACTTT
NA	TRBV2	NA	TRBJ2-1	CASSGVEGNEQFF	TGTGCCAGCAGTGGAGTTGAGGGTAATGAGCAGTTCTTC
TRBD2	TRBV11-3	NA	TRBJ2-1	CASSPVAGVNEQFF	TGTGCCAGCAGCCCAGTAGCGGGAGTCAATGAGCAGTTCTTC
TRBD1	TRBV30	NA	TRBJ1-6	CAWGWGQPNSPLHF	TGTGCCTGGGGGTGGGGACAGCCGAATTCACCCCTCCACTTT
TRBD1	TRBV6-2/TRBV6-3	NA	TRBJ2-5	CASSYGRQGVTQYF	TGTGCCAGCAGTTACGGTCGACAGGGCGTGACCCAGTACTTC
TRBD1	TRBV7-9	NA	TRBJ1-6	CASSSGQGGNSPLHF	TGTGCCAGCAGCTCCGGACAGGGGGGTAATTCACCCCTCCACTTT
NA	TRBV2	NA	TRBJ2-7	CATSQGTGGPYEQYF	TGTGCCACCTCACAGGGGACGGGAGGGCCCTACGAGCAGTACTTC
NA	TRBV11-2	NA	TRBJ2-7	CASGTGRTSNEQYF	TGTGCCAGCGGTACTGGGAGGACGTCCAACGAGCAGTACTTC
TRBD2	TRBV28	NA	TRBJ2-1	CASSLVTSGSHNEQFF	TGTGCCAGCAGTTTGGTTACTAGCGGGAGTCACAATGAGCAGTTCTTC
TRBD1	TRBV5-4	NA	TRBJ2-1	CASSPPTGGSYNEQFF	TGTGCCAGCAGCCCCCCGACAGGGGGGTCCTACAATGAGCAGTTCTTC
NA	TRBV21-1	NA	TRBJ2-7	CASSKGGGAGYEQYF	TGTGCCAGCAGCAAAGGAGGTGGGGCAGGCTACGAGCAGTACTTC